Listed here are 21 T cell receptor beta chains from one sample, sequenced in a study of graft-versus-host responses after intestinal transplantation. These receptors lack a known antigen. Clones were sequenced by immunoSEQ multiplex PCR, and TCRdb holds only the in-frame ones, with some missing. The repertoire holds about 88,000 clones, about 94% seen once, with over 0.15% in the top ten. Sequenced material: unstimulated CD4+ T cells sorted from spleen or lymph node cells, taken before transplant. The receptors here all came from a human donor who was the organ donor for an intestinal transplant.

This chain connects TRBV6-5 to TRBJ2-3; 7 positions match TRBD2. This CDR3 comprises 16 residues. V shed 3 bases and J 6 bases; nucleotides not matched to a gene: 12. The V gene's germline CDR1 is MNHEY and CDR2 SVGAGI. In DNA, the CDR3 is TGTGCCAGCAGTTATAGGGGCGGGGGATGGGTGGATACGCAGTATTTT. Protein: CASSYRGGGWVDTQYF.

This clone was picked up one time. This chain links TRBV6-1 with TRBJ1-2; 7 nucleotides align to TRBD1. The V gene end was trimmed by 2 bases and the J gene end by 6 bases; junction bases not matched to a gene: 6. The CDR3 sequence is 14 residues long. Germline CDR1 MNHNS, CDR2 SASEGT. The CDR3 DNA sequence: TGTGCCAGCAGTGAACAGACAGGGTGGGATGGCTACACCTTC. Encoded protein: CASSEQTGWDGYTF.

This chain uses TRBV4-1 with TRBJ1-5; no clear D gene. Trimming took 3 bases from V and 2 from J, leaving 11 bases between them. This CDR3 is 15 amino acids long. In germline, CDR1 is MGHRA, CDR2 YSYEKL. In DNA, the CDR3 is TGCGCCAGCAGCCACAAAGAAACAGGCAATCAGCCCCAGCATTTT. This translates into CASSHKETGNQPQHF.

V is TRBV5-4 and J is TRBJ2-5; 15 bases match TRBD2. This CDR3 spans 17 amino acids. Trimming cost V 4 bases and J 6 bases; bases outside gene matches: 10. Germline values: CDR1 SGHNT, CDR2 YYREEE (reference sequence). The CDR3: CASSPMGLAGGGQTQYF. The CDR3 DNA reads as TGTGCCAGCAGCCCTATGGGACTAGCGGGGGGCGGGCAGACCCAGTACTTC.

Details on this clone: The identical CDR3 is also encoded by other nucleotide sequences in the sample. The chain has TRBV19 and TRBJ1-1, with TRBD1 matching over 8 bases. The length of the CDR3 is 13 residues. Germline CDR1 and CDR2: LNHDA and SQIVND (reference sequence). V was clipped by 3 bases and J by 4 bases; unmatched bases: 1. CDR3 residues: CASSITGGTEAFF. The DNA of the CDR3 is TGTGCCAGTAGTATCACAGGGGGCACTGAAGCTTTCTTT.

This chain links TRBV5-1 with TRBJ1-1; D perhaps matches TRBD1 (6 bases). Deletions cut 3 bases from V and 3 bases from J, with 15 bases between. This CDR3 spans 15 amino acids. From germline, CDR1 is SGHRS and CDR2 YFSETQ. The CDR3 DNA is TGCGCCAGCAGCTCCCGAGGGGGGATGGACACTGAAGCTTTCTTT. It encodes CASSSRGGMDTEAFF.

The V gene is TRBV29-1, the J gene TRBJ2-7; TRBD2 matches at 7 bases. After removal of 4 bases from V and 0 bases from J, the junction contained 0 bases not matched to a gene. Germline CDR1 and CDR2: SQVTM and ANQGSEA. CDR3 length: 12 amino acids. The CDR3 DNA is TGCAGCGTTGGACTAGCCTCCTACGAGCAGTACTTC. Amino acids: CSVGLASYEQYF.

This rearrangement joins TRBV5-4 to TRBJ1-1, with D possibly being TRBD1 (5 bases). Germline loops: CDR1 SGHNT, CDR2 YYREEE (reference sequence). The ends were cut back, 2 bases at V and 1 base at J, with 6 bases in the middle. The CDR3 covers 13 residues. The CDR3 region has the DNA TGTGCCAGCAGCTTCGACAGGAACACTGAAGCTTTCTTT. Encoded protein: CASSFDRNTEAFF.

V gene TRBV7-3 combines with J gene TRBJ2-1, with 8 bases fitting TRBD1. Germline trimming cut 1 base from V and 8 bases from J; bases unmatched to any gene: 10. The CDR3 consists of 16 residues. Germline-derived CDR1 and CDR2 are SGHTA and FQGTGA. CDR3 amino acids: CASSLMRVQGADEQFF. The CDR3 nucleotides are TGTGCCAGCAGCTTAATGCGGGTTCAGGGGGCTGATGAGCAGTTCTTC.

The chain is built from TRBV9 and TRBJ2-1, with 10 bases matching TRBD2. J gave up 8 bases and V 4 bases, and 9 bases lay outside the gene matches. The V gene's germline CDR1 is SGDLS and CDR2 YYNGEE. The CDR3 extends over 15 amino acids. CDR3 in DNA: TGTGCCAGCAGCCCCCTAGCGGGGGTTAGGGATGAGCAGTTCTTC. Translating gives CASSPLAGVRDEQFF.

This clone was observed a single time. Other nucleotide sequences from this sample produce the same CDR3. J is TRBJ2-5 and V is TRBV18; 8 bases fit TRBD2. This CDR3 has 13 residues. V dropped 2 bases and J dropped 4; count of bases not matched to a gene: 0. CDR1 is KGHSH, CDR2 LQKENI, per germline. The CDR3, as DNA: TGTGCCAGCTCACCAGGACTAGCAGAGACCCAGTACTTC. This translates into CASSPGLAETQYF.

This chain links TRBV5-1 with TRBJ1-6; D remains unclear. The CDR3 has 13 residues. V was shortened by 2 bases and J by 7 bases, with 7 bases between the two germline ends. CDR1 and CDR2 (germline): SGHRS, YFSETQ. The CDR3 loop reads CASSFTENSPLHF. In nucleotides, the CDR3 is TGCGCCAGCAGCTTCACGGAGAATTCACCCCTCCACTTT.

The chain carries TRBV19 and TRBJ1-3; possibly TRBD1 for D (5 bases). V was pared by 5 bases and J by 0 bases, with 11 bases between. The CDR3 runs 15 residues. The V gene's germline CDR1 is LNHDA and CDR2 SQIVND (reference sequence). This CDR3 is CASSPRAYSGNTIYF. CDR3 coding DNA: TGTGCCAGTAGTCCCAGGGCTTACTCTGGAAACACCATATATTTT. Drawing the rest from reference TRBV19 and TRBJ1-3, the complete variable domain is DGGITQSPKYLFRKEGQNVTLSCEQNLNHDAMYWYRQDPGQGLRLIYYSQIVNDFQKGDIAEGYSVSREKKESFPLTVTSAQKNPTAFYLCASSPRAYSGNTIYFGEGSWLTVV.

The CDR3 loop is CAWSGQSTEAFF. In nucleotides, the CDR3 is TGTGCCTGGAGCGGACAGTCTACTGAAGCTTTCTTT. The chain uses TRBV30 and TRBJ1-1; tentative D call: TRBD1 (6 bases). Germline assignment: CDR1 GTSNPN and CDR2 SVGIG (reference sequence). Deletions cut 3 bases from V and 5 bases from J, with 10 bases between. This CDR3 is built from 12 residues. The full variable domain, rest sourced from reference TRBV30 and TRBJ1-1, is SQTIHQWPATLVQPVGSPLSLECTVEGTSNPNLYWYRQAAGRGLQLLFYSVGIGQISSEVPQNLSASRPQDRQFILSSKKLLLSDSGFYLCAWSGQSTEAFFGQGTRLTVV.

This sequence joins TRBV27 and TRBJ1-2, with 8 bases identical to TRBD1. In germline, CDR1 is MNHEY, CDR2 SMNVEV (reference sequence). The CDR3 runs 18 residues. V trimming: 6 bases; J trimming: 1 base; junction bases outside the gene matches: 16. The CDR3 nucleotides are TGTGCCAGCAGCCCAACAACAGGGGGTGCATCCAGTAACTATGGCTACACCTTC. It is translated as CASSPTTGGASSNYGYTF.

The genes are TRBV18 and TRBJ1-2; D possibly corresponds to TRBD1 (5 bases). Germline values: CDR1 KGHSH, CDR2 LQKENI. The CDR3 runs to 14 residues. Trimming cost V 4 bases and J 4 bases, with 13 bases left between them. This CDR3 reads CASSQGTLSYGYTF. In DNA form, the CDR3 reads TGTGCCAGCTCACAAGGGACCTTATCCTATGGCTACACCTTC. Drawing the rest from reference TRBV18 and TRBJ1-2, the complete variable domain is NAGVMQNPRHLVRRRGQEARLRCSPMKGHSHVYWYRQLPEEGLKFMVYLQKENIIDESGMPKERFSAEFPKEGPSILRIQQVVRGDSAAYFCASSQGTLSYGYTFGSGTRLTVV.

The V and J genes are TRBV7-6 and TRBJ2-5; 15 nucleotides match TRBD2. This CDR3 contains 16 residues. From germline, CDR1 is SGHVS and CDR2 FNYEAQ. V trimming: 1 base; J trimming: 4 bases; junction bases outside the gene matches: 1. In DNA, the CDR3 is TGTGCCAGCAGCTTAGGGACTAGCGGGGGGGCAGAGACCCAGTACTTC. Translating it yields CASSLGTSGGAETQYF.

This rearrangement joins TRBV6-6 to TRBJ2-7; TRBD1 matches at 7 bases. The CDR3 sequence is 13 residues long. Germline CDR1 MNHNY, CDR2 SVGAGI (reference sequence). The J segment lost 4 bases and the V segment lost 2 bases, leaving 2 bases of the junction unmatched. CDR3 region: CASSYRDRYEQYF. Here the CDR3 DNA reads TGTGCCAGCAGTTACAGGGACAGATACGAGCAGTACTTC.

V usage is TRBV29-1 and J usage is TRBJ2-1, with D hard to call. The CDR3 sequence is 14 residues long. From germline, CDR1 is SQVTM and CDR2 ANQGSEA. V dropped 5 bases and J dropped 0 bases, with 11 bases sitting between them. CDR3 in amino acids: CSVLEKSSYNEQFF. The CDR3, as DNA: TGCAGCGTTCTGGAGAAGAGCTCCTACAATGAGCAGTTCTTC.

This chain links TRBV5-8 with TRBJ1-1; D perhaps matches TRBD1 (5 bases). CDR1 and CDR2 from the germline V gene are SGHTS and YDEGEE. This CDR3 is built from 14 residues. V shed 1 base and J shed 4 bases, with 11 bases lying between them. CDR3 residues: CASSLYQGGTEAFF. CDR3 sequence (DNA): TGTGCCAGCAGCTTGTATCAGGGTGGCACTGAAGCTTTCTTT. The full variable domain, completed using reference TRBV5-8 and TRBJ1-1, is EAGVTQSPTHLIKTRGQQATLRCSPISGHTSVYWYQQALGLGLQFLLWYDEGEERNRGNFPPRFSGRQFPNYSSELNVNALELEDSALYLCASSLYQGGTEAFFGQGTRLTVV.

This clone was detected only once. V gene TRBV7-2 combines with J gene TRBJ2-1, with D possibly matching TRBD2 (6 bases). CDR3 size: 18 residues. Trimming pared 4 bases from V and 4 bases from J, leaving 23 bases between. In germline, CDR1 is SGHTA, CDR2 FQGNSA. CDR3 residues: CASSSFDVAVSKYNEQFF. CDR3 nucleotide sequence: TGTGCCAGCAGCTCCTTCGATGTAGCGGTTTCGAAGTACAATGAGCAGTTCTTC.